The present T cell receptor beta chain was sequenced within a study of response to subunit inactivated influenza vaccine. Study observations and caveats: Seasonal influenza vaccination, on each occasion, was suggested by the authors to recruit few new T cells.

This clonotype occurred a few times. Its antigen is unknown. This CDR3 spans 15 amino acids. The V gene end was trimmed by 6 bases and the J gene end by 1 base; junction bases not matched to a gene: 5. Looked up from germline, CDR1 is MNHNS and CDR2 is SASEGT. Using its own MiXCR run on the RT-PCR reads, TCRdb lists one record per CDR3 protein. The sample records 450,000 to 600,000 distinct CDR3 sequences, approximately 7.7% being singletons. The chain employs TRBV6-1 and TRBJ2-2, with 7 bases aligning to TRBD2. This TCR came from a man aged 50 to 75 who received an inactivated influenza vaccine. Source: PBMCs from blood, taken about 23 months after vaccination. The CDR3 region has the DNA TGTGCCAGCAGGCCGACTAGCCGGAACACCGGGGAGCTGTTTTTT. Protein sequence: CASRPTSRNTGELFF.